This TCR beta chain stems from a study of cytomegalovirus exposure and HLA in healthy donors. Study details: HLA-typed donors contributed 65 million to 95 million unique TCRs, which were held in an early data release.

PCR involved 60 Vbeta and 13 Jbeta primers. Clones were sequenced by immunoSEQ multiplex PCR, and TCRdb holds only the in-frame ones, with some missing. The table shows approximately 200,000 clones, with approximately 85% occurring only once. The CDR3 has 19 residues. After removal of 1 base from V and 6 bases from J, the junction contained 17 bases not matched to a gene. The germline V gene has CDR1 SGHVS and CDR2 FNYEAQ. Study-level points and caveats: Follow-up analysis seemed to connect common viral pathogens with several of the most significant clusters identified. For cytomegalovirus status, the classifier reportedly gave diagnoses with high specificity and sensitivity. In an earlier analysis, about 87% or about 30%: the productive usage of most TCR beta V segments.

The count of this clone is one. The antigen remains undetermined. The V and J genes are TRBV7-6 and TRBJ2-1; 8 positions match TRBD2. This TCR was recovered from a woman in her fifties or sixties in good health and CMV-seronegative. Sequenced: PBMCs. CDR3 region: CASSLVGAGVSLSGNEQFF. CDR3 bases: TGTGCCAGCAGCTTAGTAGGAGCGGGAGTCTCTTTGTCGGGCAATGAGCAGTTCTTC.